This record concerns one T cell receptor (beta chain) sequence. The antigen remains undetermined. The data derive from a study of cytomegalovirus exposure and HLA in healthy donors. Study-wide background: A prior study identified 117 million unique TCR beta sequences from roughly 180 million T cells.

Regarding the study as a whole: Roughly even sequencing depth across donors was the assumption behind the presence/absence analyses. According to a later analysis, most TCR beta chains associated with CMV appeared HLA-restricted. A later analysis linked a missense DCLRE1C variant to TCR beta V- and J-gene trimming.

The germline V gene has CDR1 SGHVS and CDR2 FQNEAQ. V was pared by 5 bases and J by 5 bases, with 6 bases between. This CDR3 is built from 11 residues. Researchers ran the PCR with 60 Vbeta and 13 Jbeta primers. Method: immunoSEQ multiplex PCR; TCRdb's copy keeps in-frame clones and lacks some. The sample table includes about 200,000 clones. This chain connects TRBV7-8 to TRBJ2-5; D possibly corresponds to TRBD2 (6 bases). The clonotype originates from a man aged 25-45 years in good health and CMV-seronegative. Sequencing input: PBMCs. The CDR3 DNA reads TGTGCCAGCAGCGGAGGGGAGACCCAGTACTTC. Its translation: CASSGGETQYF.